The T cell receptor beta chain under discussion was sequenced for a study of preoperative IRX-2 immunotherapy in early breast cancer. V dropped 4 bases and J dropped 3 bases, with 15 bases sitting between them. Germline values: CDR1 MNHGY, CDR2 SAAAGT. The CDR3 is made up of 15 amino acids. Described treatment: preoperative locoregional IRX-2 cytokine immunotherapy. Samples came from a phase Ib trial of preoperative locoregional IRX-2 cytokine immunotherapy. Assay: immunoSEQ multiplex PCR; the TCRdb copy retains only in-frame clones and omits some. The repertoire has around 7,000 clones, around 84% of them found once; the top ten carry 16%.

The sequences come from tumor tissue, collected after IRX-2 immunotherapy. The clonotype was recovered from a human donor with breast cancer. V usage is TRBV6-8 and J usage is TRBJ1-2; D uncertain. The CDR3 loop reads CASSFSGGAYYGYTF. CDR3 in DNA: TGTGCCAGCAGTTTCTCTGGCGGAGCGTACTATGGCTACACCTTC.